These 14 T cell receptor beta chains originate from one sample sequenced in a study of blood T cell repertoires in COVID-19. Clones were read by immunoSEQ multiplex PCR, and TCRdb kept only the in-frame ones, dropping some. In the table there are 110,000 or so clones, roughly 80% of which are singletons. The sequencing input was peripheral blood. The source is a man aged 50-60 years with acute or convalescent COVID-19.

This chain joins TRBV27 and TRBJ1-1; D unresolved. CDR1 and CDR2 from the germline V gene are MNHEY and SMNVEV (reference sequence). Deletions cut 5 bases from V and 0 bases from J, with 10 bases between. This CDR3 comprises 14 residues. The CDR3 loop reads CASSPREVNTEAFF. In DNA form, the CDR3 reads TGTGCCAGCAGTCCAAGAGAGGTGAACACTGAAGCTTTCTTT.

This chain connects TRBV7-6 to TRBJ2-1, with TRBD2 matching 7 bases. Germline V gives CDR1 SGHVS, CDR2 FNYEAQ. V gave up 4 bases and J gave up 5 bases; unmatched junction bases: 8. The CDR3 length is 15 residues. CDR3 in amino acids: CASSYTGTIHNEQFF. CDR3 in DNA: TGTGCCAGCAGCTACACCGGGACTATACACAATGAGCAGTTCTTC.

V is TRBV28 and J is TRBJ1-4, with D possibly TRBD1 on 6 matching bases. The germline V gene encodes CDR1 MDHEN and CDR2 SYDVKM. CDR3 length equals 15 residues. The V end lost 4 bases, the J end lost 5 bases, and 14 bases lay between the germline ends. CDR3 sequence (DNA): TGTGCCAGCAGTTCTGGGGGGGCCGGGAATGAAAAACTGTTTTTT. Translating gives CASSSGGAGNEKLFF.

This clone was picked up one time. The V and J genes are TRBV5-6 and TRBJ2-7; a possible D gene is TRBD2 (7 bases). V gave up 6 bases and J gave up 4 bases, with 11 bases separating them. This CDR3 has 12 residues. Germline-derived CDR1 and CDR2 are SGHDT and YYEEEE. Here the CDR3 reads CASTKGGYEQYF. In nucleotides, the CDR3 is TGTGCCAGCACCAAGGGGGGGTACGAGCAGTACTTC. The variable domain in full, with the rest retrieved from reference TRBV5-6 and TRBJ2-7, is DAGVTQSPTHLIKTRGQQVTLRCSPKSGHDTVSWYQQALGQGPQFIFQYYEEEERQRGNFPDRFSGHQFPNYSSELNVNALLLGDSALYLCASTKGGYEQYFGPGTRLTVT.

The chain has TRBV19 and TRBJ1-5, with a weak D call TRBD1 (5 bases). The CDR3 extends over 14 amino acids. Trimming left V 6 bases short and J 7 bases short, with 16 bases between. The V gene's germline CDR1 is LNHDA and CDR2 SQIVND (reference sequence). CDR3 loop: CASRPQAGWQPQHF. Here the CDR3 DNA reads TGTGCCAGTAGGCCCCAAGCAGGGTGGCAGCCCCAGCATTTT.

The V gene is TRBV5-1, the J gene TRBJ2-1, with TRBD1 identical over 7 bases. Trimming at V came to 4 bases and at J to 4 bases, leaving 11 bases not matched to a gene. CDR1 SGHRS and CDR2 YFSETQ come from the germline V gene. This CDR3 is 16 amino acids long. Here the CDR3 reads CASSRAGTDLYNEQFF. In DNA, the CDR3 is TGCGCCAGCAGCCGGGCCGGGACAGACCTATACAATGAGCAGTTCTTC.

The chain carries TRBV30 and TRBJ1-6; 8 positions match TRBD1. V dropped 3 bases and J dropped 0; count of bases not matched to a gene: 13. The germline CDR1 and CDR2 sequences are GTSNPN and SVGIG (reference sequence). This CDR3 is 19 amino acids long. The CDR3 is CAWRFSWGQESSYNSPLHF. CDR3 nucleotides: TGTGCCTGGAGGTTCTCTTGGGGACAGGAAAGCTCCTATAATTCACCCCTCCACTTT.

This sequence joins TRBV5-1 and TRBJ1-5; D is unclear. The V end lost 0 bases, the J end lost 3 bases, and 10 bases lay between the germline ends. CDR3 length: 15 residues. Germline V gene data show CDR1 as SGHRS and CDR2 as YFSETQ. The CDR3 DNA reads TGCGCCAGCAGCTTGGGGGCAGCTACCAATCAGCCCCAGCATTTT. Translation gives CASSLGAATNQPQHF.

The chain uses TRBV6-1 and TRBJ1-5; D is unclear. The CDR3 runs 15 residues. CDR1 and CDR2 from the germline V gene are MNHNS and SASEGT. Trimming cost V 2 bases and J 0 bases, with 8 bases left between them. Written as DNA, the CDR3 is TGTGCCAGCAGTGAATCCCGGTATAGCAATCAGCCCCAGCATTTT. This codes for CASSESRYSNQPQHF.

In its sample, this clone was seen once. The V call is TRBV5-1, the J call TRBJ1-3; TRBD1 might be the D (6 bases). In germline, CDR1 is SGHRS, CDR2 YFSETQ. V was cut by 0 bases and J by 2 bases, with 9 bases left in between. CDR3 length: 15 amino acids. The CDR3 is CASSLEGHPGNTIYF. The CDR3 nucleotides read TGCGCCAGCAGCTTGGAGGGACATCCTGGAAACACCATATATTTT.

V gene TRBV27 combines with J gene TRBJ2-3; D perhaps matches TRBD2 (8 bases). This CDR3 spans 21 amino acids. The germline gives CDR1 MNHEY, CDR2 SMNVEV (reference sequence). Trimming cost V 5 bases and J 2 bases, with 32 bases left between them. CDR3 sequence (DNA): TGTGCCAGCAGTCCGGGGGGGGGAAGGGGGCACCCCGCCCTTTACACAGATACGCAGTATTTT. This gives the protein CASSPGGGRGHPALYTDTQYF.

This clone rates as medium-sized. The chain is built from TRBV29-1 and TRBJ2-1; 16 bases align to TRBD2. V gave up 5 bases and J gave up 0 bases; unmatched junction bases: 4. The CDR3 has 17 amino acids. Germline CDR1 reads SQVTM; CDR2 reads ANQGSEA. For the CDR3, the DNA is TGCAGCGTTCCCGGGACTAGCGGGGGGGGCTCCTACAATGAGCAGTTCTTC. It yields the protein CSVPGTSGGGSYNEQFF.

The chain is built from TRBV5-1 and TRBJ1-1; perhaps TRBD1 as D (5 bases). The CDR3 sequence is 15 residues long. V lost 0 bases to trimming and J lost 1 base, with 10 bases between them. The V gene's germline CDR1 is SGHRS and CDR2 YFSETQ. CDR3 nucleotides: TGCGCCAGCAGCTTGGGCGGGGGAGCGAACACTGAAGCTTTCTTT. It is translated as CASSLGGGANTEAFF.

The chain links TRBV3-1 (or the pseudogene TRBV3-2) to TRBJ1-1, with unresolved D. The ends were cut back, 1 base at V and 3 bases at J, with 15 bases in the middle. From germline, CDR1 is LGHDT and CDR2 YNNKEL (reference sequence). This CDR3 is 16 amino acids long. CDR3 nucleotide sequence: TGTGCCAGCAGCCAAGTACTGTATAGCAAGTACACTGAAGCTTTCTTT. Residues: CASSQVLYSKYTEAFF.